In its sample, the clone carrying this TCR delta chain was seen a few times. Its cognate antigen is unknown. With a far larger clone one base away, a read error is the likely cause. Sequencing covered both gamma and delta TCR chains per sample. TCRdb reanalysed the multiplex PCR reads with CATT. The data contain 55,000 to 70,000 delta-chain clones, approximately 1.5% of them singletons. Flow sorting of PBMC yielded separate Vgamma9/Vdelta2+ and Vdelta2-negative gammadelta T cell populations for bulk repertoire analysis. Germline CDR1 is GEAIGNYY and CDR2 is EKD. This CDR3 region has 19 residues. Unmatched junction bases numbered 16, after V lost 3 bases and J lost 0 bases. This entry belongs to a study of γδ T cells in repeated Plasmodium falciparum infection. Across the study: Samples were taken at baseline, before some infections, and 21 days after each. Points from the study as a whole: Compared with Australian children, Malian Vdelta2-negative repertoires seemed more clonal, less diverse, less shared. Waves of new clonotype selection appeared after repeated controlled infections in Vdelta2-negative, largely Vdelta1+, gammadelta T cells.

The clonotype comes from a pool of human donors (malaria-infected and uninfected, not separated). The sequenced sample was gamma-delta T cells from blood. This rearrangement joins TRDV2 to TRDJ1, with 9 bases fitting TRDD3. Because TCRdb records no J gene, it was assigned here through a match of the DNA to germline. For the CDR3, the DNA is TGTGCCTGTGACCCAAAGAGGGTACTGGGGGACGTGTACACCGATAAACTCATCTTT. Its protein product is CACDPKRVLGDVYTDKLIF.